A selection of T cell receptor beta chains follows, all from one sample in a study of blood T cells in healthy people across ages. MiXCR, run by TCRdb on the 5' RACE reads, gives a single entry per CDR3 protein. Here the sample spans about 1,500,000 distinct CDR3 sequences, about 43% being singletons. Sequencing was done on a sample of blood. The origin of the receptors is a woman younger than 30 in good health. The CDR3 runs from the conserved cysteine through the conserved F or W. A D gene is named only where the DNA matches it firmly.

d_gene: .; j_gene: TRBJ1-2; len: 15; v_gene: TRBV6-5; CDR3aa: CASSRTAGTDYGYTF
d_gene: TRBD2; j_gene: TRBJ2-4; len: 16; v_gene: TRBV6-2/TRBV6-3; CDR3aa: CASSYALAGALGEQYF
d_gene: .; j_gene: TRBJ1-1; len: 13; v_gene: TRBV10-3; CDR3aa: CAISEEPHTEAFF
d_gene: TRBD2; j_gene: TRBJ2-4; len: 16; v_gene: TRBV11-2; CDR3aa: CASSLAGLAGGRSQYF
d_gene: TRBD1; j_gene: TRBJ2-1; len: 16; v_gene: TRBV29-1; CDR3aa: CSVDGTGSRAYNEQFF
d_gene: TRBD2; j_gene: TRBJ2-3; len: 16; v_gene: TRBV2; CDR3aa: CASTTGGAAGTDTQYF
d_gene: .; j_gene: TRBJ1-1; len: 13; v_gene: TRBV10-3; CDR3aa: CAINSGYDTEAFF
d_gene: TRBD1; j_gene: TRBJ1-1; len: 15; v_gene: TRBV18; CDR3aa: CASSPRDRVDTEAFF
d_gene: TRBD1; j_gene: TRBJ1-2; len: 15; v_gene: TRBV18; CDR3aa: CASSPGAGQDYGYTF
d_gene: TRBD2; j_gene: .; len: 13; v_gene: TRBV4-2; CDR3aa: CASIPSGDYEQYF
d_gene: .; j_gene: .; len: 14; v_gene: TRBV20-1; CDR3aa: CSAYKGGMGYEQYF
d_gene: TRBD2; j_gene: TRBJ2-5; len: 15; v_gene: TRBV7-9; CDR3aa: CASLTSGRAIETQYF
d_gene: TRBD2; j_gene: TRBJ2-3; len: 18; v_gene: TRBV5-1; CDR3aa: CASSWPTSGGLLTDTQYF
d_gene: .; j_gene: TRBJ1-1; len: 15; v_gene: TRBV7-9; CDR3aa: CASSLGTGSDTEAFF
d_gene: .; j_gene: TRBJ2-1; len: 12; v_gene: TRBV12-3/TRBV12-4; CDR3aa: CASSQGRSEQFF
d_gene: .; j_gene: TRBJ2-7; len: 16; v_gene: TRBV28; CDR3aa: CASSLWTGTPAYEQYF
d_gene: TRBD1; j_gene: TRBJ2-6; len: 14; v_gene: TRBV28; CDR3aa: CATMDRAGANVLTF
d_gene: .; j_gene: TRBJ2-3; len: 15; v_gene: TRBV5-1; CDR3aa: CASTPRQGTTDTQYF
d_gene: TRBD2; j_gene: TRBJ2-7; len: 15; v_gene: TRBV20-1; CDR3aa: CSATGTSGRVYEQYF
d_gene: TRBD2; j_gene: TRBJ2-3; len: 18; v_gene: TRBV5-1; CDR3aa: CASSPRPLLAGDTDTQYF
d_gene: .; j_gene: TRBJ2-5; len: 14; v_gene: TRBV5-1; CDR3aa: CASSSGGVQEAQYF
d_gene: .; j_gene: TRBJ1-1; len: 15; v_gene: TRBV6-5; CDR3aa: CASSYALGMSTEAFF
d_gene: .; j_gene: TRBJ2-7; len: 16; v_gene: TRBV21-1; CDR3aa: CASSKESRLVPYEQYF
d_gene: .; j_gene: TRBJ2-1; len: 15; v_gene: TRBV12-3/TRBV12-4; CDR3aa: CASSAGGTENYEQFF
d_gene: .; j_gene: TRBJ2-7; len: 13; v_gene: TRBV6-2/TRBV6-3; CDR3aa: CASSPRLDNEQYF
d_gene: TRBD2; j_gene: TRBJ2-7; len: 13; v_gene: TRBV20-1; CDR3aa: CSAYSSGSKEQYF
d_gene: .; j_gene: TRBJ2-2; len: 13; v_gene: TRBV29-1; CDR3aa: CSVVAKNTGELFF
d_gene: .; j_gene: TRBJ1-2; len: 14; v_gene: TRBV5-5; CDR3aa: CASSWEVRVYGYTF
d_gene: .; j_gene: TRBJ2-1; len: 16; v_gene: TRBV2; CDR3aa: CASRPRTVHQGGEQFF
d_gene: .; j_gene: TRBJ1-1; len: 13; v_gene: TRBV6-6; CDR3aa: CASSPTVVTEAFF
d_gene: .; j_gene: TRBJ1-2; len: 15; v_gene: TRBV7-3; CDR3aa: CASSSLSEINYGYTF
d_gene: .; j_gene: TRBJ1-6; len: 17; v_gene: TRBV9; CDR3aa: CASSADIQSSYNSPLHF
d_gene: TRBD2; j_gene: TRBJ2-7; len: 13; v_gene: TRBV20-1; CDR3aa: CSARSGLAGEQYF
d_gene: .; j_gene: TRBJ2-1; len: 12; v_gene: TRBV10-3; CDR3aa: CAIKGTLETQFF
d_gene: .; j_gene: TRBJ2-4; len: 17; v_gene: TRBV20-1; CDR3aa: CSARDHEGVGAKNIQYF
d_gene: .; j_gene: TRBJ2-1; len: 14; v_gene: TRBV9; CDR3aa: CASTRPGRGLEQFF
d_gene: TRBD1; j_gene: TRBJ1-5; len: 14; v_gene: TRBV12-3/TRBV12-4; CDR3aa: CASTPTGANQPQHF
d_gene: TRBD2; j_gene: TRBJ2-1; len: 15; v_gene: TRBV29-1; CDR3aa: CSVDGSGGVDNEQFF
d_gene: TRBD2; j_gene: TRBJ2-2; len: 13; v_gene: TRBV9; CDR3aa: CASSQRGTGELFF
d_gene: .; j_gene: TRBJ2-3; len: 15; v_gene: TRBV20-1; CDR3aa: CSGASAEHGTDTQYF
d_gene: .; j_gene: TRBJ1-1; len: 14; v_gene: TRBV3-1; CDR3aa: CASSQTAMNTEAFF
d_gene: TRBD2; j_gene: TRBJ2-5; len: 15; v_gene: TRBV5-1; CDR3aa: CASRPGGSYQETQYF
d_gene: .; j_gene: TRBJ1-6; len: 15; v_gene: TRBV21-1; CDR3aa: CASSKLSSVNSPLHF
d_gene: .; j_gene: TRBJ2-5; len: 14; v_gene: TRBV7-2; CDR3aa: CASSLARSSETQYF
d_gene: TRBD2; j_gene: TRBJ2-7; len: 16; v_gene: TRBV12-3/TRBV12-4; CDR3aa: CASSPPTAGGPYEQYF
d_gene: TRBD2; j_gene: TRBJ2-1; len: 17; v_gene: TRBV27; CDR3aa: CASSWEGLWSSYNEQFF
d_gene: TRBD1; j_gene: TRBJ1-6; len: 14; v_gene: TRBV5-1; CDR3aa: CASNSGGLKSPLHF
d_gene: .; j_gene: .; len: 15; v_gene: TRBV10-3; CDR3aa: CAISSPPDRSYEQYF
d_gene: .; j_gene: TRBJ2-4; len: 16; v_gene: TRBV7-2; CDR3aa: CASSLGRDLRTGEQYF
d_gene: TRBD1; j_gene: .; len: 13; v_gene: TRBV2; CDR3aa: CASRGQGEDEQYF